This T cell receptor (beta chain) was obtained from a study of T cells in localized non-small cell lung cancer. Overall study results and limits: Adjacent uninvolved lung tissue had the highest T cell clonality, exceeding tumor. Across samples, adjacent lung featured a median around 55 of the top 100 tumor clones.

The CDR3 spans 15 residues. Trimming took off 0 bases at V and 0 bases at J, with 9 bases between the two ends. Germline V gene lookup returns CDR1 SGHDT and CDR2 YYEEEE. Notes on this clone: What it binds is unknown.

Measured with immunoSEQ multiplex PCR; TCRdb has only the in-frame clones, and not every one. The sample records 25,000 to 35,000 clones, 85% to 95% being singletons. The receptor was isolated from a woman aged 40-69 years with stage I lung adenocarcinoma. V and J are TRBV5-6 and TRBJ1-1; D gene unclear. The specimen comprised peripheral blood, sampled before any cancer treatment. As DNA, the CDR3 is TGTGCCAGCAGCTTGGGAGGTAGGATGAACACTGAAGCTTTCTTT. Encoded protein: CASSLGGRMNTEAFF.